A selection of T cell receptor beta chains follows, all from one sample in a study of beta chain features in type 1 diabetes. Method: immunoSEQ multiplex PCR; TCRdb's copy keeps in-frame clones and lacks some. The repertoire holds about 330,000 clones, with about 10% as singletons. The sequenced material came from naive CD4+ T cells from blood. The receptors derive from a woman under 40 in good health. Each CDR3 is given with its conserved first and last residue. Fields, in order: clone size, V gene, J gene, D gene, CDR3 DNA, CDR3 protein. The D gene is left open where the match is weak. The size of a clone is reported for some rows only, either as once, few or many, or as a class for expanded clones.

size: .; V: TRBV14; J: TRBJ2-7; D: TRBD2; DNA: TGTGCCAGCAGCCGCGGACTAGCGGGAGGCTACGAGCAGTACTTC; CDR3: CASSRGLAGGYEQYF
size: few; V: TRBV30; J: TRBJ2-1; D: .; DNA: TGTGCCTGGAGTGTACAGACTAGCAATGAGCAGTTCTTC; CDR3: CAWSVQTSNEQFF
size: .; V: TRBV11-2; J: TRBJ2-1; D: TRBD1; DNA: TGTGCCAGCAGCTCCCGACAGGGGGCGGGCGCTGAGCAGTTCTTC; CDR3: CASSSRQGAGAEQFF
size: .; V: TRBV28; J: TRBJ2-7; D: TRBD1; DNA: TGTGCCAGCAGTTCCCCGGGACAGAACCACTACGAGCAGTACTTC; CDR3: CASSSPGQNHYEQYF
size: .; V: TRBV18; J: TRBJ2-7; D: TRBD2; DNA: TGTGCCAGCTCACCACTTGCACCGGCTAGCGGAAGTATTTCCTACGAGCAGTACTTC; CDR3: CASSPLAPASGSISYEQYF
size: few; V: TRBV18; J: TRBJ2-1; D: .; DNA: TGTGCCAGCTCACCACCGGCAGGGATAAGCTCCTACAATGAGCAGTTCTTC; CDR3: CASSPPAGISSYNEQFF
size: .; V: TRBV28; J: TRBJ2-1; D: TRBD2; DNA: TGTGCCAGCAGTTTGGTTACTAGCGGAGACTACAATGAGCAGTTCTTC; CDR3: CASSLVTSGDYNEQFF
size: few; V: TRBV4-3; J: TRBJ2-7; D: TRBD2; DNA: TGCGCCAGCAGCCAAGAAGCGACTAGCGGGACGTACGAGCAGTACTTC; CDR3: CASSQEATSGTYEQYF
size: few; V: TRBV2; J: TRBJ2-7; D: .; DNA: TGTGCCAGCAGTGAGCAGCGTTCCTACGAGCAGTACTTC; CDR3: CASSEQRSYEQYF
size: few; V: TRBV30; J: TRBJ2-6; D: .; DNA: TGTGCCTGGAGTGTACATCGGGGTCCCAACGTCCTGACTTTC; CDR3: CAWSVHRGPNVLTF
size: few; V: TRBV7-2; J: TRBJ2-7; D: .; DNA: TGTGCCAGCAGCTTAGTCGCAGGGAACTACGAGCAGTACTTC; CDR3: CASSLVAGNYEQYF
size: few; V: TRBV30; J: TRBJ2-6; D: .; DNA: TGTGCCTGGAGTGCTATCTCTGGGGCCAACGTCCTGACTTTC; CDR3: CAWSAISGANVLTF
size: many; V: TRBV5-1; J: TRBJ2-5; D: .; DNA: TGCGCCAGCAGCTTAGAGGTGGAGACCCAGTACTTC; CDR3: CASSLEVETQYF
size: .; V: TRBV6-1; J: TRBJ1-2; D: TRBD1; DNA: TGTGCCAGCAGTGAACCGGGACAGGTTGGGGATGGCTACACCTTC; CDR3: CASSEPGQVGDGYTF
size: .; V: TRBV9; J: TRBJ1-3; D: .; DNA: TGTGCCAGCAGCGGCTATCTACAGGAGACCTCTGGAAACACCATATATTTT; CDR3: CASSGYLQETSGNTIYF
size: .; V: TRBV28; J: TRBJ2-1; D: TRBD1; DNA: TGTGCCAGCAGCCCCACCCCGGGACAGGGGGGAGCCTACAATGAGCAGTTCTTC; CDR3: CASSPTPGQGGAYNEQFF
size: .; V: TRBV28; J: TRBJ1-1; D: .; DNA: TGTGCCAGCAGTTTAGGCAGGGCTGACACTGAAGCTTTCTTT; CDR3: CASSLGRADTEAFF
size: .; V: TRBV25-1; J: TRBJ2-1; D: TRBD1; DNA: TGTGCCAGCAGTCGAGGACAGGGACCCTACAATGAGCAGTTCTTC; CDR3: CASSRGQGPYNEQFF
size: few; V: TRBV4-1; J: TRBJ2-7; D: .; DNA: TGCGCCAGCAGCCAAGAACCACAGATCCCGGCGGGGCAGTACTTC; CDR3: CASSQEPQIPAGQYF
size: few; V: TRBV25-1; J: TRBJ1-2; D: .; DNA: TGTGCCAGCAGCTCGGCGGACAGTTTCGGTGGCTACACCTTC; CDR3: CASSSADSFGGYTF
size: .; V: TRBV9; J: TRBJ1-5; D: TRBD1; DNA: TGTACCAGCAGCCGGAACGCCGTGGACAGGAAAGATCAGCCCCAGCATTTT; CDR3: CTSSRNAVDRKDQPQHF
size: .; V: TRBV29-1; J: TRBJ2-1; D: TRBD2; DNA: TGCAGCGTTGGGCTAGCGGGTAACAATGAGCAGTTCTTC; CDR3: CSVGLAGNNEQFF
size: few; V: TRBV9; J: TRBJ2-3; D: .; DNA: TGTGCCAGCAGCGTAGGGACCGGGACTGTGCAGTATTTT; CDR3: CASSVGTGTVQYF
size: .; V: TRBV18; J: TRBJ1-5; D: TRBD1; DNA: TGTGCCAGCTCACCTGACGGGACAGGGACTCAGCCCCAGCATTTT; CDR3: CASSPDGTGTQPQHF
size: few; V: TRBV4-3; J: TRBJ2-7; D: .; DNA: TGCGCCAGCAGCCAAGACGTACAGGGCTACGAGCAGTACTTC; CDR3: CASSQDVQGYEQYF
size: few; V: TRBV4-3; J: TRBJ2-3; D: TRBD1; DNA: TGCGCCAGCAGCCCGGGACAGGGGGCTGCAGATACGCAGTATTTT; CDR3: CASSPGQGAADTQYF
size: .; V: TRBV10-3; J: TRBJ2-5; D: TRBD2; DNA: TGTGCCATCAGTGTGGCTAGCGGGGAGACCCAGTACTTC; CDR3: CAISVASGETQYF
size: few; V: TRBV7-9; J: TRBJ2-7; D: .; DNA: TGTGCCAGCAGCTCAGGACAGATCTACGAGCAGTACTTC; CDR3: CASSSGQIYEQYF
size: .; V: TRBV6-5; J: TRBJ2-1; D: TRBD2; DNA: TGTGCCAGCAGCCTGGGACTAGAGCAGTTCTTC; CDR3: CASSLGLEQFF
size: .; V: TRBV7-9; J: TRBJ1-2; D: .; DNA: TGTGCCAGCAGCAACAGCCCTAACTATGGCTACACCTTC; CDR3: CASSNSPNYGYTF
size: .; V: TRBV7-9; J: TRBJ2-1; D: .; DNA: TGTGCCAGCAGCCCCCGACTAGGCTCCTACAATGAGCAGTTCTTC; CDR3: CASSPRLGSYNEQFF
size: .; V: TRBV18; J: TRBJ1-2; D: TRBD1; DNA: TGTGCCAGCTCACCACTAAACAGGGGGCAAGACTATGGCTACACCTTC; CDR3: CASSPLNRGQDYGYTF
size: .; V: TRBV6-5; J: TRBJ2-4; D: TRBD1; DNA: TGTGCCAGCAATGACAGGGGTAACATTCAGTACTTC; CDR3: CASNDRGNIQYF
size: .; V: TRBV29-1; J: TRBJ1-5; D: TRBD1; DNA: TGCAGCGTCCAGGGGGATAGCAATCAGCCCCAGCATTTT; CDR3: CSVQGDSNQPQHF
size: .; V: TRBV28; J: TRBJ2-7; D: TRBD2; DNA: TGTGCCAGCGCCAGCGGGGGGAGCTCCTACGAGCAGTACTTC; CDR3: CASASGGSSYEQYF
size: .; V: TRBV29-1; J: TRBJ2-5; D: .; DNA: TGCAGCGGTAGGGGAGGAGGCGAGACCCAGTACTTC; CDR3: CSGRGGGETQYF
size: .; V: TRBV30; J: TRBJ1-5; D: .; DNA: TGTGCCTGGAGTCAGGGGTTACCTCAGCCCCAGCATTTT; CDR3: CAWSQGLPQPQHF
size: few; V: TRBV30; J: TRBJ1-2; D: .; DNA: TGTGCCTGGAGTGTACGGGGGGTCCGAGGCTACACCTTC; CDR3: CAWSVRGVRGYTF
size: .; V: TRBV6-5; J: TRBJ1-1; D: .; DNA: TGTGCCAGCAGCCAGACCCAGGGGAACACTGAAGCTTTCTTT; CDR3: CASSQTQGNTEAFF
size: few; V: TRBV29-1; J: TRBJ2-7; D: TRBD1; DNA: TGCAGCGTTTACGCAACCCGGACAGGGTCCTACGAGCAGTACTTC; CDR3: CSVYATRTGSYEQYF
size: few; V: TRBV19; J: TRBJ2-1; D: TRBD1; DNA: TGTGCCAGTAGTCCACAGGGGGTACTGCACAGCTCCTACAATGAGCAGTTCTTC; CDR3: CASSPQGVLHSSYNEQFF
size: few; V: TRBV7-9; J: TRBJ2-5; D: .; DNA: TGTCCGATCAGGGGGGAGGAGACCCAGTACTTC; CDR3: CPIRGEETQYF
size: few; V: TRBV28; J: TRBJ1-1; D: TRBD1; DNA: TGTGCCAGCAGTTTATCGGGACAGGGGGTCACTGAAGCTTTCTTT; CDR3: CASSLSGQGVTEAFF
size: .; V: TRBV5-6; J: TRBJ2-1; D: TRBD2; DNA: TGTGCCAGCAGCTTGGAAGCGGGGTCGGATGAGCAGTTCTTC; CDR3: CASSLEAGSDEQFF
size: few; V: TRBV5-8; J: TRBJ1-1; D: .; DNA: TGTGCCAGCAGCTTGTTCCGGACTGAAGCTTTCTTT; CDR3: CASSLFRTEAFF
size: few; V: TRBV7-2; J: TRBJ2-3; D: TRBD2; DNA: TGTGCCAGCACCCAAGCGGGAGGCACAGATACGCAGTATTTT; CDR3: CASTQAGGTDTQYF